This TCR beta chain stems from a study of T cell responses to AZD1222 COVID-19 vaccine. Notes on the study in general: Spike-wide vaccine-associated CD4 TCRs dominated at 160-218 and 743-854. Unmutated variant regions reportedly attract nearly half of all spike-specific TCRs. Baseline seropositives among AZD1222 recipients totaled only 6 or 7. Repertoires in all cases were sampled only once the peak T cell response had passed.

With regard to this clone: Its cognate antigen is unknown.

The ends lost 5 bases at V and 9 bases at J; junction bases unmatched: 9. Per germline, CDR1 MDHEN and CDR2 SYDVKM. The CDR3 is 16 residues long. Here immunoSEQ multiplex PCR was the method, and the copy in TCRdb shows in-frame clones only, minus some. The data show around 110,000 clones, 70% to 90% seen once. This TCR was recovered from an adult in good health. The material was peripheral blood, obtained on day 0 of AZD1222 vaccination. The chain carries TRBV28 and TRBJ2-3; 15 nucleotides align to TRBD2. The CDR3 reads CASSRIGTSGRKTQYF. In nucleotides, the CDR3 is TGTGCCAGCAGTCGAATAGGGACTAGCGGGAGGAAGACGCAGTATTTT.